This T cell receptor (beta chain) was captured in a study of blood T cell repertoires in COVID-19. Study details: COVID-19 samples collected from the United States, Italy and Spain covered acute and convalescent phases. PBMCs, B-cell-depleted T cells, or T cells were the source of the cDNA or gDNA that made up the material.

In germline, CDR1 is LGHNA, CDR2 YSLEER. The CDR3 runs 15 residues. V was clipped by 1 base and J by 5 bases, with 14 bases between them. As processed by the authors: Using reference gene primer amplification, nucleated cell counts were estimated. Using immunoSEQ multiplex PCR, the repertoire was profiled, and TCRdb retains in-frame clones only, with some absent. The D gene and trimming were derived from the DNA, and the V and J assignments and clone size from that table. The data show under 200,000 clones, with about 89% seen just once and around 2.6% held by the top ten. This chain joins TRBV4-3 and TRBJ1-2; possibly TRBD1 for D (6 bases). The specimen was peripheral blood. This TCR came from a man in his forties or fifties with active or convalescent COVID-19. The CDR3 region is CASSQGAGGAYGYTF. CDR3 nucleotides: TGCGCCAGCAGCCAAGGGGCTGGGGGCGCGTATGGCTACACCTTC.